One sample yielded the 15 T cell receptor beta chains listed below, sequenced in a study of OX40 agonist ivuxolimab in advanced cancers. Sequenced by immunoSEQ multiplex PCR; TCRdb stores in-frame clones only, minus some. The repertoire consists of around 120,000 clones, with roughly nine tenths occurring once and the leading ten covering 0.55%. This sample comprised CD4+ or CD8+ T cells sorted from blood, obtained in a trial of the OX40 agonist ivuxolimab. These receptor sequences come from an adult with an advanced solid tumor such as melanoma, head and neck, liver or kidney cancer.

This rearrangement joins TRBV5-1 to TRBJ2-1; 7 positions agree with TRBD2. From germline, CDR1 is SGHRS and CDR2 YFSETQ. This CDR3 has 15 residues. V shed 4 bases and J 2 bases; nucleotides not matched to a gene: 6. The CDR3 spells CASSPRGTPYNEQFF. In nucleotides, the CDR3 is TGCGCCAGCAGCCCGCGGGGGACGCCCTACAATGAGCAGTTCTTC.

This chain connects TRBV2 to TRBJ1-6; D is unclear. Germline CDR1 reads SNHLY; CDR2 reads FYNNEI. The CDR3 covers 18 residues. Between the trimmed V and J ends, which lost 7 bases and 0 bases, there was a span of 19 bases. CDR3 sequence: CASNSWAGSPSYNSPLHF. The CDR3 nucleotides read TGTGCCAGCAACAGTTGGGCGGGCTCACCCTCCTATAATTCACCCCTCCACTTT. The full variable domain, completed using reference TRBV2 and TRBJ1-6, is EPEVTQTPSHQVTQMGQEVILRCVPISNHLYFYWYRQILGQKVEFLVSFYNNEISEKSEIFDDQFSVERPDGSNFTLKIRSTKLEDSAMYFCASNSWAGSPSYNSPLHFGNGTRLTVT.

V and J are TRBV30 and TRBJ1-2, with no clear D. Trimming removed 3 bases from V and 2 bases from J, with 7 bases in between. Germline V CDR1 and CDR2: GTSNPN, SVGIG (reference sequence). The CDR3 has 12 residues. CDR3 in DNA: TGTGCCTGGAGAAGGGAAAACTATGGCTACACCTTC. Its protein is CAWRRENYGYTF. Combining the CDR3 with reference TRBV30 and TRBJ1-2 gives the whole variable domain SQTIHQWPATLVQPVGSPLSLECTVEGTSNPNLYWYRQAAGRGLQLLFYSVGIGQISSEVPQNLSASRPQDRQFILSSKKLLLSDSGFYLCAWRRENYGYTFGSGTRLTVV.

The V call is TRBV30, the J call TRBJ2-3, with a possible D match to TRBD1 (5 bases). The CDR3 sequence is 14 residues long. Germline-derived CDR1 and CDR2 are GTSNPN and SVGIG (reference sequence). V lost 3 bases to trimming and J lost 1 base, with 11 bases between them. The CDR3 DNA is TGTGCCTGGAGCCAGGACATAGGCACAGATACGCAGTATTTT. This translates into CAWSQDIGTDTQYF. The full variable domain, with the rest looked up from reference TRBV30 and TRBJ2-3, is SQTIHQWPATLVQPVGSPLSLECTVEGTSNPNLYWYRQAAGRGLQLLFYSVGIGQISSEVPQNLSASRPQDRQFILSSKKLLLSDSGFYLCAWSQDIGTDTQYFGPGTRLTVL.

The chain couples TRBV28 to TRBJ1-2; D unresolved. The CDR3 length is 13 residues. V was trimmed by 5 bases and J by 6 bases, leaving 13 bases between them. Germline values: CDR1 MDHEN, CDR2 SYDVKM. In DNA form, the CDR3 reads TGTGCCAGCAGTAAAGTCCGGGTAGATGGCTACACCTTC. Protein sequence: CASSKVRVDGYTF.

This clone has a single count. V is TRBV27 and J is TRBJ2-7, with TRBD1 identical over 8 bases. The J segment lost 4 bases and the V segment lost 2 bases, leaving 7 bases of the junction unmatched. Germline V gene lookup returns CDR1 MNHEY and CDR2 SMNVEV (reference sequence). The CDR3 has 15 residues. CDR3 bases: TGTGCCAGCAGTTTAGGACAGGGTACCCAGTACGAGCAGTACTTC. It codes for CASSLGQGTQYEQYF.

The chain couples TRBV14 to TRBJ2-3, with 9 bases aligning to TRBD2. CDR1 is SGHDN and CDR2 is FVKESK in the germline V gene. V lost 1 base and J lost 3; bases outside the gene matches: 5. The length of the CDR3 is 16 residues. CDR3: CASSQVPGLATDTQYF. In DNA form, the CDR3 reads TGTGCCAGCAGCCAAGTTCCGGGACTAGCAACAGATACGCAGTATTTT.

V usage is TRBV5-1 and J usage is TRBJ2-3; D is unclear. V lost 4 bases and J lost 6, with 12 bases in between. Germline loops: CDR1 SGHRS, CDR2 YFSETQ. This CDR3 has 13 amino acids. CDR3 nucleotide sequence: TGCGCCAGCAGCGTGGACGCCTATGATACGCAGTATTTT. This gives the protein CASSVDAYDTQYF.

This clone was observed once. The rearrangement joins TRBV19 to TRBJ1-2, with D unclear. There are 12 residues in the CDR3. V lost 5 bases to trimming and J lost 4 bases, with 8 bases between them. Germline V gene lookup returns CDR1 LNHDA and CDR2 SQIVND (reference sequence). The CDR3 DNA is TGTGCCAGTAGTCTAGCCGTCTATGGCTACACCTTC. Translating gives CASSLAVYGYTF.

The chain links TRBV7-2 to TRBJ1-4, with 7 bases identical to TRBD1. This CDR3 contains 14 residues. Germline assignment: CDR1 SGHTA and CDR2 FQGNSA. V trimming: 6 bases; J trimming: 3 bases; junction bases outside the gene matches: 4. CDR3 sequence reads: CASRPGGANEKLFF. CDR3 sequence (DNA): TGTGCCAGCAGGCCAGGGGGAGCTAATGAAAAACTGTTTTTT. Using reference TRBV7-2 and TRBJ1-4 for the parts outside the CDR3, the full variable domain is GAGVSQSPSNKVTEKGKDVELRCDPISGHTALYWYRQSLGQGLEFLIYFQGNSAPDKSGLPSDRFSAERTGGSVSTLTIQRTQQEDSAVYLCASRPGGANEKLFFGSGTQLSVL.

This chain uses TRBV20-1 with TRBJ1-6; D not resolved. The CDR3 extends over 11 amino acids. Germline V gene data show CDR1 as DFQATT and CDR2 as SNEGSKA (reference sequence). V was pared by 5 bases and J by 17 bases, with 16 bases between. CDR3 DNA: TGCAGTGCTCTGGACGGCCCGGGAATCCACTTT. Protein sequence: CSALDGPGIHF.

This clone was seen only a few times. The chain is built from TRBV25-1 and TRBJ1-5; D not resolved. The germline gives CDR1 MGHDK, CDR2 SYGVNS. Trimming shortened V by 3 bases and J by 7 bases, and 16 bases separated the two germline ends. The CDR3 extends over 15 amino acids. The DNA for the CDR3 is TGTGCCAGCAGTGACTCCTCCTGGGGAGGCCAGCCCCAGCATTTT. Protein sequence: CASSDSSWGGQPQHF.

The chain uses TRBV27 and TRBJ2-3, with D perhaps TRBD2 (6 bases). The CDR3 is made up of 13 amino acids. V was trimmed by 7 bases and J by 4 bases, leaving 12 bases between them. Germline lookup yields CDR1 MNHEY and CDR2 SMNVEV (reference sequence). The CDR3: CASTSTGADTQYF. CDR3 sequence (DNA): TGTGCCAGCACCTCAACGGGGGCAGATACGCAGTATTTT.

The CDR3 loop is CASSSRQGANYGYTF. Here the CDR3 DNA reads TGTGCCAGCAGTTCCAGACAGGGGGCGAACTATGGCTACACCTTC. The J gene is TRBJ1-2, the V gene TRBV6-9; 10 nucleotides agree with TRBD1. In germline, CDR1 is MNHGY, CDR2 SVAAGI. V dropped 4 bases and J dropped 2; count of bases not matched to a gene: 4. The length of the CDR3 is 15 residues.

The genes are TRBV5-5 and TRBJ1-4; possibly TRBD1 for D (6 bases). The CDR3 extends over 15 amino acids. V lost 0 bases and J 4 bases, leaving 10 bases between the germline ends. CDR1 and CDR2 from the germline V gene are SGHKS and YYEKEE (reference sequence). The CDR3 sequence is CASSLVGGFNEKLFF. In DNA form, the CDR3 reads TGTGCCAGCAGCTTGGTAGGGGGATTTAATGAAAAACTGTTTTTT.